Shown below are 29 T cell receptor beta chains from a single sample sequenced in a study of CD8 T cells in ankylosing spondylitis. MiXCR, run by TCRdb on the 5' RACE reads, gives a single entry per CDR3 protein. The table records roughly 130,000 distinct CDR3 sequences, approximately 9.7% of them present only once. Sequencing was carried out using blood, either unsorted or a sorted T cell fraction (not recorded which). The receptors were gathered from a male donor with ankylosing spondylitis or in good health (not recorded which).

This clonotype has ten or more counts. The CDR3 nucleotides read TGTGCCATCAGTGAACCCGGGACAGGGGGTACAGATACGCAGTATTTT. Encoded protein: CAISEPGTGGTDTQYF. This rearrangement joins TRBV10-3 to TRBJ2-3; 11 positions match TRBD1. Germline CDR1 reads ENHRY; CDR2 reads SYGVKD. The CDR3 has 16 residues. Trimming cost V 3 bases and J 3 bases; bases outside gene matches: 5.

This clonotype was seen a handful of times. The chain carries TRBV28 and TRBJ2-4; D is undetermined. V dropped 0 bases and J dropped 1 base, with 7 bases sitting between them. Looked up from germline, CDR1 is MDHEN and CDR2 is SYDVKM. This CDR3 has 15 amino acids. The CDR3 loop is CASSLWTSAKNIQYF. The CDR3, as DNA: TGTGCCAGCAGTTTATGGACCTCCGCCAAAAACATTCAGTACTTC.

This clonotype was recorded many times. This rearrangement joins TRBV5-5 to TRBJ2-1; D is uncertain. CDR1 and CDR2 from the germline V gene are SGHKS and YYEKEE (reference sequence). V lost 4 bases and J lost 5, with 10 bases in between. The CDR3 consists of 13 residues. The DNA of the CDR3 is TGTGCCAGCAGCGCTCGGCCTGACAATGAGCAGTTCTTC. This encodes CASSARPDNEQFF.

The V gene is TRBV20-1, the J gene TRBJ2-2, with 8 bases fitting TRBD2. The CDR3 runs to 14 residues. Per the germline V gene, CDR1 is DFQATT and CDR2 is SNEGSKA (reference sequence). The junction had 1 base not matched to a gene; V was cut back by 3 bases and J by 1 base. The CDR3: CSARSGGNTGELFF. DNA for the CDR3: TGCAGTGCTAGGAGCGGGGGGAACACCGGGGAGCTGTTTTTT.

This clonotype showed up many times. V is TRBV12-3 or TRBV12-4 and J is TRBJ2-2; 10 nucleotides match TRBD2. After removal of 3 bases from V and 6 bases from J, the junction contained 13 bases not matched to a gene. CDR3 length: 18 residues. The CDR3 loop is CASSFTSGTNVRPGELFF. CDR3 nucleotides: TGTGCCAGCAGTTTTACTAGCGGGACGAATGTCCGACCCGGGGAGCTGTTTTTT.

This CDR3 reads CASSARYEQYF. DNA for the CDR3: TGTGCCAGCAGTGCAAGATACGAGCAGTACTTC. This rearrangement joins TRBV12-3 or TRBV12-4 to TRBJ2-7; D ambiguous. V gave up 5 bases and J gave up 4 bases, with 6 bases separating them. The CDR3 contains 11 residues.

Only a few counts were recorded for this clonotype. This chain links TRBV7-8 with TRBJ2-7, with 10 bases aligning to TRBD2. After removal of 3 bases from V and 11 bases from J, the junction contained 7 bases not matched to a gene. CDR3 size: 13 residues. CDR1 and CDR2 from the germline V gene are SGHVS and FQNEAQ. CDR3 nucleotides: TGTGCCAGCAGCTTCGGACTAGCGGAATTTAAGTACTTC. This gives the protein CASSFGLAEFKYF.

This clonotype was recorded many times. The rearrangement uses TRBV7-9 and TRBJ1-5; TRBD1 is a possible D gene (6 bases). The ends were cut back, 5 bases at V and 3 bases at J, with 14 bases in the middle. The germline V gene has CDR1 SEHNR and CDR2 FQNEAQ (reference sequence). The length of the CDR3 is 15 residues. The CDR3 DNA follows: TGTGCCAGCAGCCCTCCGGGGGGCATCAATCAGCCCCAGCATTTT. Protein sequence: CASSPPGGINQPQHF.

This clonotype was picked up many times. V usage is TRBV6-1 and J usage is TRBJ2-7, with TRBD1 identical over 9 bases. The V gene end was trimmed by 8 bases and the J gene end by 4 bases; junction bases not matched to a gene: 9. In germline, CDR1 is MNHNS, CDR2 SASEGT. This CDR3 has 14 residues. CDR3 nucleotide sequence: TGTGCCAGCGGCCGGGACAGGGTGAAATACGAGCAGTACTTC. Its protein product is CASGRDRVKYEQYF.

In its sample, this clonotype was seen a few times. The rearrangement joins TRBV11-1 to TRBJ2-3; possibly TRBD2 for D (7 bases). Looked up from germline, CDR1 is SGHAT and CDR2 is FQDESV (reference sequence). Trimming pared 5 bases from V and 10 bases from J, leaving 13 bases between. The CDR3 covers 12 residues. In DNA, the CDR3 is TGTGCCAGCAGCAACGGGGGGCCCTCGCAGTATTTT. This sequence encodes CASSNGGPSQYF.

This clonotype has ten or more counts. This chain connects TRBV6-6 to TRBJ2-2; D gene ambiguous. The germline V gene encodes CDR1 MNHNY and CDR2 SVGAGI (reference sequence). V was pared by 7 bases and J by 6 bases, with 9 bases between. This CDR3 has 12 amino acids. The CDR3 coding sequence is TGTGCCAGCAACCAACGGCCCGGGGAGCTGTTTTTT. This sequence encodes CASNQRPGELFF.

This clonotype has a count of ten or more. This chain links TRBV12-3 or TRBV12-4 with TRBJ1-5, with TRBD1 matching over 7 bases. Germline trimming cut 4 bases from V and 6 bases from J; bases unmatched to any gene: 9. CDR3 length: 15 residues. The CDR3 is CASSSQQGPLQPQHF. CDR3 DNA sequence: TGTGCCAGCAGTTCCCAACAGGGGCCCCTTCAGCCCCAGCATTTT.

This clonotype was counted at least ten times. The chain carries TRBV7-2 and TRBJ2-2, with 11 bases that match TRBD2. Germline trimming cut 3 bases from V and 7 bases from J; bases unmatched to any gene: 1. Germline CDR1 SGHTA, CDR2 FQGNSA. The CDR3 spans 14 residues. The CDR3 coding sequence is TGTGCCAGCAGCTTTACTAGCGGGGGCGGGGAGCTGTTTTTT. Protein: CASSFTSGGGELFF.

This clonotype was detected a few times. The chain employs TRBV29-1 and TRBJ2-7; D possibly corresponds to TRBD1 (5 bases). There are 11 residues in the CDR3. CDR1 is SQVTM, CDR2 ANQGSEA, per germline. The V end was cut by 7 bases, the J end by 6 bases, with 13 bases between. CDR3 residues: CSGTLGGEQYF. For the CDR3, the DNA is TGCAGCGGGACATTAGGTGGCGAGCAGTACTTC.

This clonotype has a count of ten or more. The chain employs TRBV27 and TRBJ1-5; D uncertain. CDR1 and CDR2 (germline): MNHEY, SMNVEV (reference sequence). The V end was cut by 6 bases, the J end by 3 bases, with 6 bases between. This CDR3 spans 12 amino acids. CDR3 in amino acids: CASSKNNQPQHF. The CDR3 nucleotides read TGTGCCAGCAGCAAAAACAATCAGCCCCAGCATTTT.

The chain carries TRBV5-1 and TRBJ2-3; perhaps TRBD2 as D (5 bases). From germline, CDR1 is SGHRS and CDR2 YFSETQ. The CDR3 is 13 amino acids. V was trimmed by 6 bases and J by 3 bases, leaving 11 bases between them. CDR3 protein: CASKNPGTDTQYF. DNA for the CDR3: TGCGCCAGCAAGAATCCGGGGACAGATACGCAGTATTTT.

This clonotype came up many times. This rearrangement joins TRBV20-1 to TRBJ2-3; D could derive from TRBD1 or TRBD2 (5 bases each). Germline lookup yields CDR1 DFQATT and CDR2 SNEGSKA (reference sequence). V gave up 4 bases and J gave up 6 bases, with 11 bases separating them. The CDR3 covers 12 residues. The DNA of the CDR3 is TGCAGTGCTATCGGGACCCGCGATACGCAGTATTTT. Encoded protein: CSAIGTRDTQYF.

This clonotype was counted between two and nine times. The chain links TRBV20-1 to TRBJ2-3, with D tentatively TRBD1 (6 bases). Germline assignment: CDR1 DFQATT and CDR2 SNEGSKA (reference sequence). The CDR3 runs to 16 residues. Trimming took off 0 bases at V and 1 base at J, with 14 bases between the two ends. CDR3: CSAREKGWGRTDTQYF. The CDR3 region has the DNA TGCAGTGCTAGAGAAAAGGGGTGGGGGCGCACAGATACGCAGTATTTT.

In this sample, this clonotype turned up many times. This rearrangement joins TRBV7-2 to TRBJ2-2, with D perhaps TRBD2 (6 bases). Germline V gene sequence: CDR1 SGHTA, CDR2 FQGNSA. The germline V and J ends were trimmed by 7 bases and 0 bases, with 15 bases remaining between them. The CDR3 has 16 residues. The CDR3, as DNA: TGTGCCAGCACTACTTGGGGCGGGACGAACACCGGGGAGCTGTTTTTT. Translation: CASTTWGGTNTGELFF.

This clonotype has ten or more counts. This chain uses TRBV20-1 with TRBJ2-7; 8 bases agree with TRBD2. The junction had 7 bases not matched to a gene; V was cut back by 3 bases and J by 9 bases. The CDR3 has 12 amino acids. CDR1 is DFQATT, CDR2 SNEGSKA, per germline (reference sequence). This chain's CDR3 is CSARDGRGVQYF. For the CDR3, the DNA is TGCAGTGCTAGGGACGGGAGGGGAGTGCAGTACTTC.

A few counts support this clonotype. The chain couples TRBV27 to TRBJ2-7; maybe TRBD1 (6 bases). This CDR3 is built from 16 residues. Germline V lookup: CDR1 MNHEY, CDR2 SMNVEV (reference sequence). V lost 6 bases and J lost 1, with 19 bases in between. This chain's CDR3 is CASSHAGVWGSYEQYF. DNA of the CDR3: TGTGCCAGCAGCCACGCAGGGGTCTGGGGATCCTACGAGCAGTACTTC.

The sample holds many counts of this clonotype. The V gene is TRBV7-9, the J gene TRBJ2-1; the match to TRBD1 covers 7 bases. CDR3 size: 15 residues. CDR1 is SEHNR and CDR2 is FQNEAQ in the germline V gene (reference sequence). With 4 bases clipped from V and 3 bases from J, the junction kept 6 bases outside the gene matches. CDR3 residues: CASSSRQGYYNEQFF. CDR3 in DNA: TGTGCCAGCAGCTCCCGACAGGGATACTACAATGAGCAGTTCTTC.

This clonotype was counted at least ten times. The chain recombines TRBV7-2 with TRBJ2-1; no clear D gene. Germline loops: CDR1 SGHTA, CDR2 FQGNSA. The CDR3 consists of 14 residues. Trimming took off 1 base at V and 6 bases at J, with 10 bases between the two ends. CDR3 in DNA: TGTGCCAGCAGCTTAGGCCAGAGGTCCAATGAGCAGTTCTTC. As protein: CASSLGQRSNEQFF. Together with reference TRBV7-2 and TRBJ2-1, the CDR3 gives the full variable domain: GAGVSQSPSNKVTEKGKDVELRCDPISGHTALYWYRQSLGQGLEFLIYFQGNSAPDKSGLPSDRFSAERTGGSVSTLTIQRTQQEDSAVYLCASSLGQRSNEQFFGPGTRLTVL.

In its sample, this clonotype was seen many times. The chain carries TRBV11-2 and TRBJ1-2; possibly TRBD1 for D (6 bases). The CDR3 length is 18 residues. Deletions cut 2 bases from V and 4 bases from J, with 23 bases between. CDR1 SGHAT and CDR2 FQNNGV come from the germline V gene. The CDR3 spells CASSLWRSMGGEGYGYTF. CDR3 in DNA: TGTGCCAGCAGCTTATGGAGGTCCATGGGGGGCGAAGGCTATGGCTACACCTTC.

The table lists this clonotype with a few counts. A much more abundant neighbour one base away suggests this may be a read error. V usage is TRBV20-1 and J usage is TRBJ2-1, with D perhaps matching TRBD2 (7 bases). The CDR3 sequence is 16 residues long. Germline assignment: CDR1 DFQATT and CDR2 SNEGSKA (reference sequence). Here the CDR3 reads CCAYERDKSSYNEQFF. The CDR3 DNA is TGCTGTGCTTACGAGCGGGACAAAAGCTCCTACAATGAGCAGTTCTTC.

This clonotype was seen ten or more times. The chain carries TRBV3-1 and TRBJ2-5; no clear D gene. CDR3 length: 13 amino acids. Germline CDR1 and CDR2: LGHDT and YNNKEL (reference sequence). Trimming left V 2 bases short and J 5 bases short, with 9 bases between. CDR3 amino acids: CASSQRASETQYF. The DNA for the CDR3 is TGTGCCAGCAGCCAACGTGCGTCGGAGACCCAGTACTTC.

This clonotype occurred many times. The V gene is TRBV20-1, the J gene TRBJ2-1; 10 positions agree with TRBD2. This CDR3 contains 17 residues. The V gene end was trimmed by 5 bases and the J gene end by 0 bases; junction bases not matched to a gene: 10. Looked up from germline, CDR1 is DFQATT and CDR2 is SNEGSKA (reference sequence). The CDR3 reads CSARSSGRFGSYNEQFF. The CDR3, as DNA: TGCAGTGCTCGCAGTAGCGGGAGGTTCGGCTCCTACAATGAGCAGTTCTTC.

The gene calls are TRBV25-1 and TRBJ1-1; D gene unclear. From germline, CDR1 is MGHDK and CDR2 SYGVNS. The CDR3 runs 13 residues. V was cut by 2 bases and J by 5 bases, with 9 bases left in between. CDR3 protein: CASSETSGTEAFF. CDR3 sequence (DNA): TGTGCCAGCAGTGAAACCTCGGGAACTGAAGCTTTCTTT.

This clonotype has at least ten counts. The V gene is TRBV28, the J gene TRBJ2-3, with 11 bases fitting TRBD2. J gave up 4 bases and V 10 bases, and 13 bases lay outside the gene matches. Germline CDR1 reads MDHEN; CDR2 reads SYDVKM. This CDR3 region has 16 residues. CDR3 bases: TGTGCCACCGCCCTAGCGGGAGGCCCGACTTCAGATACGCAGTATTTT. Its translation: CATALAGGPTSDTQYF.